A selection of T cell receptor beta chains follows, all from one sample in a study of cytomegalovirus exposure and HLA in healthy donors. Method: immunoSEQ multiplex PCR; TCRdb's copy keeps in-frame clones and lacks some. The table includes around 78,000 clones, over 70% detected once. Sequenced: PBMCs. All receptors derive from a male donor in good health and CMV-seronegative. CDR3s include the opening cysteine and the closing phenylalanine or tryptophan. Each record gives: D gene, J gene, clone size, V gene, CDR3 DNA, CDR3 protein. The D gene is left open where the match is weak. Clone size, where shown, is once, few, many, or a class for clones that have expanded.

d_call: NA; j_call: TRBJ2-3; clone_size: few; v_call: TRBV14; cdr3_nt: TGTGCGAAGGGGGGGGGTAGCACAGATACGCAGTATTTT; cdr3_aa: CAKGGGSTDTQYF
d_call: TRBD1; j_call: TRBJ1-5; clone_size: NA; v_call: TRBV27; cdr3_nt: TGTGCCAGCAGTCCCGGACAGGGTTTCAATCAGCCCCAGCATTTT; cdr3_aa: CASSPGQGFNQPQHF
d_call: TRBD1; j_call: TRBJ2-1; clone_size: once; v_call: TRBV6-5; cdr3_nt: TGTGCCAGCAGTTACGGTGACAGGGTGGGGCGACATGAGCAGTTCTTC; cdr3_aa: CASSYGDRVGRHEQFF
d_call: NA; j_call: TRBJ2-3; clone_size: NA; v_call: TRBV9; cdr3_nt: TGTGCCAGCAGCGTAGTGAGCGGTGGTAGCACAGATACGCAGTATTTT; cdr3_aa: CASSVVSGGSTDTQYF
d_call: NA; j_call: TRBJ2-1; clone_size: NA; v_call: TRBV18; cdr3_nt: TGTGCCAGCTCGCCAGGCGGTAATGAGCAGTTCTTC; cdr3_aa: CASSPGGNEQFF
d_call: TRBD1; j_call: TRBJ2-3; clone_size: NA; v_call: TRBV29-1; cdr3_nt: TGCAGCTCCGGACAGGTCACAGATACGCAGTATTTT; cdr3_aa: CSSGQVTDTQYF
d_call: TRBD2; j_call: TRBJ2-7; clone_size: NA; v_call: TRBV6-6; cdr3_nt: TGTGCCAGCAGTACGCCTAGCGGGACAGAGGAGCAGTACTTC; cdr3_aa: CASSTPSGTEEQYF
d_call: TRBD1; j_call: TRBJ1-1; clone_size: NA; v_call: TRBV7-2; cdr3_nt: TGTGCCAGCAGCAGGACAGGGATGGACACTGAAGCTTTCTTT; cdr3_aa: CASSRTGMDTEAFF
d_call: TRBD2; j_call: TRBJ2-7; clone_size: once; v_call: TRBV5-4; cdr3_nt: TGTGCCAGCAGTTTCGGGACTAGCGGGAGTGGGAACTTC; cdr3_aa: CASSFGTSGSGNF
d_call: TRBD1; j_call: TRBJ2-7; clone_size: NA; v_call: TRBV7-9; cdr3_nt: TGTGCCAGCAGCTTAGCTAGGGGGCTTGGGCCCTACGAGCAGTACTTC; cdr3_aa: CASSLARGLGPYEQYF
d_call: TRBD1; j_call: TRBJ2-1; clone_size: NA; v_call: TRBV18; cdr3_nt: TGTGCCAGCTCACCACGAACAGGGGGCTTGCAAGGAGAGCAGTTCTTC; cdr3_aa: CASSPRTGGLQGEQFF
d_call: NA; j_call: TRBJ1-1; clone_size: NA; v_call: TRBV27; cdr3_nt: TGTGCCAGCACAACCAACCAGGGGAGTGGGAACACTGAAGCTTTCTTT; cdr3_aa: CASTTNQGSGNTEAFF
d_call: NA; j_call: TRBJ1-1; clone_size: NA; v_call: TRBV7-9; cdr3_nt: TGTGCCAGCAGCTTCGGGATGAACACTGAAGCTTTCTTT; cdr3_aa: CASSFGMNTEAFF
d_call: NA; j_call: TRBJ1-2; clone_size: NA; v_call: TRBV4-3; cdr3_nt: TGCGCCAGCAGCCAAGGACTCCCGCGCAGGGGCTATGGCTACCCCTTC; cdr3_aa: CASSQGLPRRGYGYPF
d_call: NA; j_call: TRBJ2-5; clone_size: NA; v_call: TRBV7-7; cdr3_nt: TGTGCTAGCAGCCACCCTAAAGAGACCCAGTACTTC; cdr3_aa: CASSHPKETQYF
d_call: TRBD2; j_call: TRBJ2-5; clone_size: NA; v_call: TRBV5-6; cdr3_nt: TGTGCCAGCAGCCAGACTAGCGCACAAGAGACCCAGTACTTC; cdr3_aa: CASSQTSAQETQYF
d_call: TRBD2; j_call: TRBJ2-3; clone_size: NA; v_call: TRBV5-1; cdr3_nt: TGCGCCAGCAGCCGCTCGGGACTAGCGGGGCACGCGGATACGCAGTATTTT; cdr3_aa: CASSRSGLAGHADTQYF
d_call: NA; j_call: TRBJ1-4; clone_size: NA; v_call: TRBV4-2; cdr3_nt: TGTGCCAGCAGCCAAGATCAGGGTTTCGATGAAAAACTGTTTTTT; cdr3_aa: CASSQDQGFDEKLFF
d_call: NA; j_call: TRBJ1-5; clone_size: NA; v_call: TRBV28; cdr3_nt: TGTGCCAGCACCTTGGCCGGGGAAGGACAGCCCCAGCATTTT; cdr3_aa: CASTLAGEGQPQHF
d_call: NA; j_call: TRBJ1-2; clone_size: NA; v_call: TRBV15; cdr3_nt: TGTGCCACCAGCAGAGATAAAAACGCGGGTAGGCGCTATGGCTACACCTTC; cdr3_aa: CATSRDKNAGRRYGYTF
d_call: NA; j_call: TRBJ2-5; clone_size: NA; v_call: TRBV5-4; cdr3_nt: TGTGCCAGCAGCTTGGCCCCCAGGGCGGAGACCCAGTACTTC; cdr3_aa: CASSLAPRAETQYF
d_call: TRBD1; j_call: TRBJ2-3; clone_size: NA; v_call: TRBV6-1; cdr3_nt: TGTGCCAGCAGTGAAAGGTCCGGGACAGGATCAGATACGCAGTATTTT; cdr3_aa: CASSERSGTGSDTQYF
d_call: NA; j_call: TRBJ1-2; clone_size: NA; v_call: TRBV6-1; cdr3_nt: TGTGCCAGCAGTGAAGCGGGCAGGGGATATGGCTACACCTTC; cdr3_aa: CASSEAGRGYGYTF
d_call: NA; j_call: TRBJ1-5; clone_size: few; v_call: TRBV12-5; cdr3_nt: TGTGCTAGTGGCCTCGGGGATCAGCCCCAGCATTTT; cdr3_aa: CASGLGDQPQHF
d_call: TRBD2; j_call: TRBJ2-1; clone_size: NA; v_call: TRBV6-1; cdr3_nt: TGTGCCAGCAGTGAAGGGGGACTAGCAAACAATGAGCAGTTCTTC; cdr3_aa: CASSEGGLANNEQFF
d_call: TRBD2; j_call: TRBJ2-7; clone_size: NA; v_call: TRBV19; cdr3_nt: TGTGCCAGTGGACCGGGACTACCTTACGAGCAGTACTTC; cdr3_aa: CASGPGLPYEQYF
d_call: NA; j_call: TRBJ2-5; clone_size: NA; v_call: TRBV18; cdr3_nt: TGTGCCAGCTCACGAGATACAGGGATGGTCGCGGAGACCCAGTACTTC; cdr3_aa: CASSRDTGMVAETQYF
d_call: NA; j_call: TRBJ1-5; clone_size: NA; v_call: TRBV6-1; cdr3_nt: TGTGCCAGCAGTGAATCGGGGGGCAATCAGCCCCAGAATTTT; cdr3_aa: CASSESGGNQPQNF
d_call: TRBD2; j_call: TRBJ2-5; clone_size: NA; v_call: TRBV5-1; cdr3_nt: TGCGCCAGTCAACTAGCGGGAGGGTACCAAGAGACCCAGTACTTC; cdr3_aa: CASQLAGGYQETQYF